In this sample, the clone carrying this T cell receptor beta chain turned up once. With 60 Vbeta and 13 Jbeta primers, the PCR was carried out. The table came from immunoSEQ multiplex PCR; TCRdb's copy has only in-frame clones and leaves some out. The sample holds approximately 150,000 clones, roughly 76% seen once. These data are taken from a study of cytomegalovirus exposure and HLA in healthy donors. The CDR3 is 15 residues long. Trimming took off 7 bases at V and 4 bases at J, with 19 bases between the two ends. The V gene's germline CDR1 is MGHDK and CDR2 SYGVNS. The TCR originated in a woman aged 50 to 60 in good health and CMV-seronegative. This chain uses TRBV25-1 with TRBJ1-1; weak D call: TRBD1 (5 bases). Sample: PBMCs. CDR3 region: CASTPQVGAITEAFF. For the CDR3, the DNA is TGTGCCAGCACGCCCCAAGTTGGGGCTATCACTGAAGCTTTCTTT.